A selection of T cell receptor beta chains follows, all from one sample in a study of CD8 T cells in Susac syndrome. TCRdb re-analysed the immunoSEQ multiplex PCR reads in MiXCR, keeping a single row per CDR3 protein. This table has 200,000 to 250,000 distinct CDR3 sequences, approximately 94% appearing once. The specimen was CD4+ T cells from PBMCs. The receptors originated from a human donor with Susac syndrome. The CDR3 runs from the conserved cysteine through the conserved F or W. The order of the fields is CDR3 length, J gene, V gene, D gene, clone size, CDR3 DNA, CDR3 protein. A D gene is named only where the DNA matches it firmly. The size of a clone is reported for some rows only, either as once, few or many, or as a class for expanded clones.

>16|TRBJ1-1|TRBV9|NA|NA
TGTGCCAGCAGCACCGGCGGGGCGGGGGGGAACACTGAAGCTTTCTTT
CASSTGGAGGNTEAFF
>15|TRBJ2-7|TRBV2|NA|NA
TGTGCCAGCATCGCTATTCCTAACCCTCTACGCGAGCAGTACTTC
CASIAIPNPLREQYF
>11|TRBJ2-1|TRBV29-1|NA|NA
TGCAGCGTTGGGGTACTCAATGAGCAGTTCTTC
CSVGVLNEQFF
>16|TRBJ2-1|TRBV9|NA|NA
TGTGCCAGCAGCGCGGGCCAAGGGGTCGGAACCGATGAGCAGTTCTTC
CASSAGQGVGTDEQFF
>13|TRBJ1-4|TRBV5-1|NA|NA
TGCGCCAGCAGCCCCGGGGACTCTGAAAAACTGTTTTTT
CASSPGDSEKLFF
>14|TRBJ2-1|TRBV7-9|NA|NA
TGTGCCAGCAGCCCCCCCCAGGGACCCAATGAGCAGTTCTTC
CASSPPQGPNEQFF
>13|TRBJ2-5|TRBV2|NA|once
TGTGCCAGCACCGAGGAGACGACAGAGACCCAGTACTTC
CASTEETTETQYF
>16|TRBJ2-3|TRBV30|TRBD2|NA
TGTGCCTGGACCCAGGGGGCTAGCGGGGGTGGGGATACGCAGTATTTT
CAWTQGASGGGDTQYF
>16|TRBJ2-7|TRBV4-1|NA|NA
TGCGCCAGCAGCCAAGTGGCGGAGCCAGGGCCCTACGAGCAGTACTTC
CASSQVAEPGPYEQYF
>16|TRBJ2-5|TRBV7-2|TRBD1|NA
TGTGCCAGCAGCTCCCAAATAGGGACAGGGGACGAGACCCAGTACTTC
CASSSQIGTGDETQYF
>17|TRBJ1-4|TRBV30|TRBD1|NA
TGTGCCTGGAGTCCGGCGCTTTATGGCAGGGGGAATGAAAAACTGTTTTTT
CAWSPALYGRGNEKLFF
>13|TRBJ2-7|TRBV6-2/TRBV6-3|NA|NA
TGTGCCAGCAGTCGTAGCGGCTACTACGAGCAGTACTTC
CASSRSGYYEQYF
>15|TRBJ1-4|TRBV5-1|NA|NA
TGCGCCAGCAGACCAGACAGTACAACTAATGAAAAACTGTTTTTT
CASRPDSTTNEKLFF
>13|TRBJ1-1|TRBV6-2/TRBV6-3|NA|once
TGTGCCAGCAGTTACCGGACAGACACTGAAGCTTTCTTT
CASSYRTDTEAFF
>13|TRBJ1-1|TRBV7-2|NA|NA
TGTGCCAGCAGCTTAGCGCGAGGGTCGGGAGCTTTCTTT
CASSLARGSGAFF
>12|TRBJ1-2|TRBV20-1|NA|NA
TGCAGTGCTAGGGACACTAACTATGGCTACACCTTC
CSARDTNYGYTF
>14|TRBJ1-2|TRBV7-9|TRBD1|NA
TGTGCCAGCAGCTCTTTAACAGGGGCCCATGGCTACACCTTC
CASSSLTGAHGYTF
>13|TRBJ1-2|TRBV12-3/TRBV12-4|NA|NA
TGTGCCAGCAGTGCTCAGACACCCTATGGCTACACCTTC
CASSAQTPYGYTF
>12|TRBJ1-2|TRBV9|NA|NA
TGTGCCAGCAGCTCTTCCCTGTATGGCTACACCTTC
CASSSSLYGYTF
>13|TRBJ1-5|TRBV20-1|NA|NA
TGCAGTGCTAGGGAAAGAGAGGAGCAGCCCCAGCATTTT
CSAREREEQPQHF
>13|TRBJ1-5|TRBV20-1|NA|once
TGCAGTGCCCAAGAAGAGGGCCATCAGCCCCAGCATTTT
CSAQEEGHQPQHF